Sequencing of this T cell receptor (beta chain) was carried out in a study of response to subunit inactivated influenza vaccine. TCRdb re-called the RT-PCR reads with MiXCR, one entry per CDR3 protein. The data show 500,000 to 750,000 distinct CDR3 sequences, roughly 15% seen once. J lost 5 bases, V lost 7 bases, and 8 bases had no gene match. CDR1 and CDR2 from the germline V gene are SQVTM and ANQGSEA. This CDR3 region has 14 residues. This clonotype was detected many times. The rearrangement uses TRBV29-1 and TRBJ2-1, with 10 bases identical to TRBD2. This TCR derives from a man aged 50 to 60 who received an inactivated influenza vaccine. This sample comprised PBMCs from blood, obtained about 12 days after vaccination. The DNA of the CDR3 is TGCAGCGCCAGGACTAGCGGACTTAACAATGAGCAGTTCTTC. Amino acids: CSARTSGLNNEQFF.